These 21 T cell receptor beta chains originate from one sample sequenced in a study of T cells in Graves' hyperthyroidism and ophthalmopathy. Researchers took RNA transcripts and amplified the TCR beta CDR3 regions from them. The HTBI primer set drove a first-round RT-PCR of the TCR CDR3. TCRdb called the multiplex PCR reads again in MiXCR, with one record for every CDR3 protein. The table has approximately 320,000 distinct CDR3 sequences, roughly 15% seen once. What was sequenced was blood. These receptors all stem from a man aged 25-45 years with Graves' hyperthyroidism.

This rearrangement joins TRBV15 to TRBJ1-2, with D tentatively TRBD1 (6 bases). Trimming cost V 0 bases and J 7 bases, with 12 bases left between them. The germline gives CDR1 LNHNV, CDR2 YYDKDF (reference sequence). The CDR3 is 14 amino acids. The chain's CDR3 is CATSRDQQGGGYTF. The CDR3 bases are TGTGCCACCAGCAGAGATCAACAGGGAGGTGGCTACACCTTC. Full variable domain (missing parts from reference TRBV15 and TRBJ1-2): DAMVIQNPRYQVTQFGKPVTLSCSQTLNHNVMYWYQQKSSQAPKLLFHYYDKDFNNEADTPDNFQSRRPNTSFCFLDIRSPGLGDTAMYLCATSRDQQGGGYTFGSGTRLTVV.

This clonotype was observed at least ten times. V is TRBV7-9 and J is TRBJ2-5; TRBD2 agrees at 11 bases. The CDR3 loop spans 13 amino acids. Germline trimming cut 5 bases from V and 7 bases from J; bases unmatched to any gene: 3. Germline V gives CDR1 SEHNR, CDR2 FQNEAQ (reference sequence). The CDR3: CASSPGLAATQYF. The DNA of the CDR3 is TGTGCCAGCAGCCCGGGACTAGCGGCGACCCAGTACTTC.

The gene calls are TRBV5-4 and TRBJ2-7, with 7 bases lining up with TRBD2. J gave up 1 base and V 4 bases, and 8 bases lay outside the gene matches. The CDR3 spans 15 residues. Germline CDR1 reads SGHNT; CDR2 reads YYREEE (reference sequence). The CDR3 reads CASSRALGGSYEQYF. In nucleotides, the CDR3 is TGTGCCAGCAGCAGGGCCCTGGGAGGGTCCTACGAGCAGTACTTC.

This clonotype was seen repeatedly, ten times or more. The chain joins TRBV27 to TRBJ2-7, with 9 bases that match TRBD1. This CDR3 has 14 residues. The V gene's germline CDR1 is MNHEY and CDR2 SMNVEV (reference sequence). V dropped 2 bases and J dropped 5; count of bases not matched to a gene: 4. In DNA, the CDR3 is TGTGCCAGCAGTTTAACAGGGGGCATGAACGAGCAGTACTTC. Its protein product is CASSLTGGMNEQYF.

The CDR3 is CASNGLAGYNEQFF. The CDR3 coding sequence is TGTGCCAGCAACGGACTAGCGGGCTATAATGAGCAGTTCTTC. The V call is TRBV7-9, the J call TRBJ2-1; 11 bases align to TRBD2. Trimming took 7 bases from V and 7 from J; bases not matched to a gene: 6. In germline, CDR1 is SEHNR, CDR2 FQNEAQ (reference sequence). This CDR3 comprises 14 residues.

There are many counts of this clonotype. The chain uses TRBV11-2 and TRBJ1-5; no clear D gene. From germline, CDR1 is SGHAT and CDR2 FQNNGV. The CDR3 is made up of 14 amino acids. Trimming removed 0 bases from V and 1 base from J, with 4 bases in between. The CDR3 spells CASSLDSSNQPQHF. The DNA for the CDR3 is TGTGCCAGCAGCTTAGATAGCAGCAATCAGCCCCAGCATTTT.

At least ten counts were recorded for this clonotype. This chain joins TRBV6-1 and TRBJ1-1; no reliable D call. The V end lost 7 bases, the J end lost 11 bases, and 26 bases lay between the germline ends. Germline CDR1 and CDR2: MNHNS and SASEGT. CDR3 length equals 15 residues. CDR3 in amino acids: CASMPAGTQPGPAFF. The CDR3, as DNA: TGTGCCAGCATGCCGGCCGGCACGCAACCAGGTCCCGCTTTCTTT.

This clonotype was counted at least ten times. The CDR3 spells CASSFTGTALYEQYF. Written as DNA, the CDR3 is TGCGCCAGCAGCTTTACCGGGACAGCGCTCTACGAGCAGTACTTC. The rearrangement joins TRBV5-1 to TRBJ2-7; 7 positions match TRBD1. V dropped 2 bases and J dropped 3; count of bases not matched to a gene: 8. CDR3 length: 15 amino acids. Germline V gene data show CDR1 as SGHRS and CDR2 as YFSETQ.

The chain carries TRBV7-6 and TRBJ2-2; TRBD2 agrees at 8 bases. The CDR3 runs 16 residues. Trimming took 1 base from V and 5 from J; bases not matched to a gene: 6. CDR1 and CDR2 from the germline V gene are SGHVS and FNYEAQ. The chain's CDR3 is CASSLDGGAVTGELFF. In DNA, the CDR3 is TGTGCCAGCAGCTTAGACGGGGGGGCGGTGACCGGGGAGCTGTTTTTT.

The table lists this clonotype with a few counts. Relative to the germline gene, one junction end is altered; a read error may explain this. The chain links TRBV7-3 to TRBJ2-2, with TRBD1 matching 8 bases. The CDR3 has 13 residues. Germline V gene data show CDR1 as SGHTA and CDR2 as FQGTGA. CDR3 sequence reads: CASSATGVGEPFF. In nucleotides, the CDR3 is TGTGCCAGCAGCGCGACAGGGGTCGGGGAGCCGTTTTTT.

The table lists this clonotype with a few counts. The chain couples TRBV6-1 to TRBJ1-1, with D hard to call. This CDR3 has 13 residues. CDR1 MNHNS and CDR2 SASEGT come from the germline V gene. V was cut by 5 bases and J by 3 bases, with 10 bases left in between. The CDR3 protein is CASSRVGYTEAFF. CDR3 in DNA: TGTGCCAGCAGTCGAGTGGGTTACACTGAAGCTTTCTTT.

This clonotype has a handful of counts. The chain combines TRBV20-1 with TRBJ2-2; maybe TRBD1 (5 bases). The germline CDR1 and CDR2 sequences are DFQATT and SNEGSKA (reference sequence). The CDR3 runs 12 residues. V gave up 6 bases and J gave up 3 bases, with 8 bases separating them. CDR3 sequence: CSAMTDTGELFF. In nucleotides, the CDR3 is TGCAGTGCCATGACAGACACCGGGGAGCTGTTTTTT.

In its sample, this clonotype was seen a few times. The chain employs TRBV7-9 and TRBJ1-2; D unresolved. Per the germline V gene, CDR1 is SEHNR and CDR2 is FQNEAQ (reference sequence). This CDR3 spans 13 amino acids. V was clipped by 3 bases and J by 6 bases, with 11 bases between them. The CDR3 DNA follows: TGTGCCAGCAGCTTCTCGGTCGAGGATGGCTACACCTTC. Protein sequence: CASSFSVEDGYTF.

This clonotype was seen a few times. The rearrangement links TRBV6-1 to TRBJ2-2, with 7 bases fitting TRBD2. Germline V gives CDR1 MNHNS, CDR2 SASEGT. Germline trimming cut 10 bases from V and 0 bases from J; bases unmatched to any gene: 5. This CDR3 is built from 14 residues. CDR3 loop: CAMRGLSNTGELFF. The CDR3 nucleotides are TGTGCCATGCGGGGACTATCGAACACCGGGGAGCTGTTTTTT.

This clonotype showed up just a few times. The genes are TRBV7-6 and TRBJ2-3; D is ambiguous. Trimming took 1 base from V and 1 from J, leaving 12 bases between them. The CDR3 extends over 16 amino acids. CDR1 and CDR2 (germline): SGHVS, FNYEAQ. This CDR3 is CASSLVRVRRTDTQYF. As DNA, the CDR3 is TGTGCCAGCAGCTTAGTAAGGGTGAGACGCACAGATACGCAGTATTTT.

This clonotype was counted a few times. The chain recombines TRBV15 with TRBJ1-2; a possible D gene is TRBD1 (5 bases). The CDR3 loop spans 15 amino acids. The ends were cut back, 0 bases at V and 7 bases at J, with 15 bases in the middle. Per the germline V gene, CDR1 is LNHNV and CDR2 is YYDKDF (reference sequence). This chain's CDR3 is CATSRDIQGLLGYTF. CDR3 nucleotide sequence: TGTGCCACCAGCAGAGATATTCAGGGCCTTCTTGGCTACACCTTC.

The chain employs TRBV27 and TRBJ1-2, with D perhaps matching TRBD1 (6 bases). Per germline, CDR1 MNHEY and CDR2 SMNVEV (reference sequence). Trimming took 5 bases from V and 6 from J, leaving 16 bases between them. The length of the CDR3 is 14 residues. The CDR3 DNA is TGTGCCAGCAGTACACGTAGGGGGGACGATGGCTACACCTTC. Protein sequence: CASSTRRGDDGYTF.

This clonotype was detected many times. The chain recombines TRBV6-2 or TRBV6-3 with TRBJ2-7, with 7 bases aligning to TRBD2. Germline loops: CDR1 MNHEY, CDR2 SVGEGT. The CDR3 loop spans 15 amino acids. V lost 0 bases and J lost 1; bases outside the gene matches: 3. The CDR3 DNA reads TGTGCCAGCAGTTACTCGAAAGCGGGGTCCTACGAGCAGTACTTC. This encodes CASSYSKAGSYEQYF.

This clonotype occurred a few times. The CDR3 DNA sequence: TGCGCCAGCAGCTTGTTGGTTGGTGGTAAAGATGGCTACACCTTC. It encodes CASSLLVGGKDGYTF. The V gene is TRBV5-1, the J gene TRBJ1-2; D ambiguous. CDR3 size: 15 residues. Trimming took off 1 base at V and 6 bases at J, with 16 bases between the two ends. CDR1 and CDR2 (germline): SGHRS, YFSETQ.

This clonotype was seen repeatedly, ten times or more. The chain carries TRBV2 and TRBJ2-2, with 11 nucleotides matching TRBD2. Germline values: CDR1 SNHLY, CDR2 FYNNEI. The CDR3 has 15 residues. Trimming at V came to 2 bases and at J to 7 bases, leaving 3 bases not matched to a gene. CDR3 sequence (DNA): TGTGCCAGCAGTGAATTTGGACTAGCGGGCGGGGAGCTGTTTTTT. Its protein is CASSEFGLAGGELFF.

This clonotype was observed once. This chain links TRBV24-1 with TRBJ1-3; TRBD1 agrees at 7 bases. V shed 4 bases and J 4 bases; nucleotides not matched to a gene: 6. Germline lookup yields CDR1 KGHDR and CDR2 SFDVKD. The CDR3 is made up of 15 amino acids. In nucleotides, the CDR3 is TGTGCCACCAGTGAGTCCGGGACAGAAGGAAACACCATATATTTT. Translated: CATSESGTEGNTIYF.